This T cell receptor beta chain came from a study of regulatory T cells in long-lasting Graves disease (dated by TCRdb to the early 2020s). In the study overall: Persistent Graves' disease was defined as antithyroid drug treatment for over 5 years with persistently positive TSH receptor autoantibodies. A total of about 33 samples underwent TCR sequencing, from some 13 patients with persistent Graves' disease and 20 or so patients with newly diagnosed Graves' disease. Persistent Graves' disease patients were compared with newly diagnosed Graves' disease patients by peripheral blood TCR sequencing and RNA sequencing. Antithyroid drugs had been taken for 8.5 to 11 years on average by persistent Graves' disease patients in the clinical cohort. The study was conducted in China and was registered as a clinical trial.

The CDR3 runs 15 residues from the cysteine to the phenylalanine. The CDR3 DNA has 45 bases and is translated from base 1. The germline V gene sets CDR1 to MDHEN and CDR2 to SYDVKM. The germline ends are 14 bases apart after V is trimmed by 5 bases and J by 4 bases. Points on this clonotype: Its antigen is not yet known. The input lacks base qualities; no much larger clone sits a single base away.

Library preparation was by multiplex PCR. The sequencing machine was an Illumina HiSeq 4000. CDR3 regions were amplified by Arm-PCR with iRepertoire HTBI primers to construct TCR beta libraries. Before sequencing, the PCR products went through gel purification. The original pipeline was this. Across samples, roughly 60 TRBV and approximately 15 TRBJ segments were identified and used for gene usage analysis of CDR3 amino acid clonotypes. Filtered high-quality paired reads were merged into contigs using COPE and FqMerger. BLAST was used to align contigs to IMGT TRBV, TRBD and TRBJ reference genes, with CDR3 defined following IMGT. Clonotypes above 0.1% frequency were classified as highly expanded clones. Repertoire diversity was measured by Shannon entropy, and V-J evenness by the Gini coefficient. Clonotypes shared by more than one individual were considered public. The public reads were quality trimmed at Q25 with fastp and then assembled into clones with MiXCR by TCRdb, keeping productive beta chains. Rows are combined by CDR3 protein, so each entry shows the most common genes and DNA. The authors' filters were not applied to this entry. This sample holds some 370,000 distinct CDR3 sequences; more than 20% were observed only once. Together, the top ten hold less than 30% of the sample.

Overall study results and their limits: Patients with persistent disease shared more public clonotypes (about 2,900) than newly diagnosed patients did (more than 900). The small sample size was acknowledged by the authors as a limitation that may reduce accuracy. Persistent Graves' disease patients showed lower TCR Shannon entropy and fewer highly expanded clones than newly diagnosed patients, suggesting clonal expansion. Sequencing and analysis were limited to the TCR beta chain. The study examined only peripheral blood because the primary lesion, thyroid tissue, could not be accessed. Preferential use of TRBV28, TRBJ1-2 and TRBJ2-5 was observed in persistent disease, whereas TRBV20-1 and TRBJ2-1 were favored in newly diagnosed disease.

The time point label corresponds to: persistent/refractory GD, antithyroid drugs over 5 years with positive TRAb. For both TCR sequencing and RNA sequencing, RNA was extracted from PBMCs in TRIzol. Graves' disease was diagnosed according to American Thyroid Association guidelines. Patients were recruited from an endocrinology department in Xi'an, China. Each patient gave approximately 9 milliliters of peripheral blood, collected in an EDTA anticoagulant tube. Ficoll Paque Plus density gradient separation was used to isolate PBMCs, and no additional T cell sorting was done. RNA quality was checked with an Agilent 2100 Bioanalyzer and agarose gel, and concentration with a NanoDrop 2000.

The chain links TRBV28 with TRBJ2-2; D gene: possibly TRBD1, on 5 matching bases. This sequence originates from a woman aged 40 to 50 with Graves disease. Donor details come from another sample of the same person, matched by shared clones. The sample consisted of peripheral blood mononuclear cells (PBMCs), taken when the disease was refractory, from a patient treated with antithyroid drugs. In nucleotides, the sequence is TGTGCCAGCAGTCCCTTGGACACCCGCACCGGGGAGCTGTTTTTT. It specifies CASSPLDTRTGELFF.